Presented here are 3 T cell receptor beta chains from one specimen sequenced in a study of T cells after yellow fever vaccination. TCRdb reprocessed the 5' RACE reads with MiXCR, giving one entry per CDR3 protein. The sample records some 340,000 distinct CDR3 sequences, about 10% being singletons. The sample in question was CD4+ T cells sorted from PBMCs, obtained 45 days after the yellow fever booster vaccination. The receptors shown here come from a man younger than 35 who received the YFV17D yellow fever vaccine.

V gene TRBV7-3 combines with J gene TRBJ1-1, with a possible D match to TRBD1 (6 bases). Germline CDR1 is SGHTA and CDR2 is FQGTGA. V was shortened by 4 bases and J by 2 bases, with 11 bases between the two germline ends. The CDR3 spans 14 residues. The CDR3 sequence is CASSYGQSNTEAFF. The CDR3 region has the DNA TGTGCCAGCAGCTACGGACAGTCCAACACTGAAGCTTTCTTT.

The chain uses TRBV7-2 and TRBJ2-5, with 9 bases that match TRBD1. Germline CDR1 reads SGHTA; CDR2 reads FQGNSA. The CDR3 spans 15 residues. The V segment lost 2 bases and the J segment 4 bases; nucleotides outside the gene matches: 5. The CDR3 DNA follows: TGTGCCAGCAGCTTACGGGGGACAGGGCCAGAGACCCAGTACTTC. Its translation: CASSLRGTGPETQYF.

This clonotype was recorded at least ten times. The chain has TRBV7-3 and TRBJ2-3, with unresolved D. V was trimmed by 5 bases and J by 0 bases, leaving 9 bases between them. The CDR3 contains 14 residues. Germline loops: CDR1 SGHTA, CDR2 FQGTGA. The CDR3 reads CASSVDGSTDTQYF. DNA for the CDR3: TGTGCCAGCAGCGTGGACGGGAGCACAGATACGCAGTATTTT.